What follows are 5 T cell receptor beta chains derived from one specimen sequenced in a study of siplizumab effects on memory and regulatory T cells. Assay: immunoSEQ multiplex PCR; the TCRdb copy retains only in-frame clones and omits some. In the table there are 100,000 or so clones, 90% to 95% of which are singletons. Input material: non-Treg CD4+ T cells sorted from blood. The receptors stem from a human donor in good health.

The chain recombines TRBV7-9 with TRBJ2-1; 8 positions match TRBD2. Germline loops: CDR1 SEHNR, CDR2 FQNEAQ (reference sequence). The CDR3 has 15 amino acids. With 1 base clipped from V and 2 bases from J, the junction kept 1 base outside the gene matches. CDR3 sequence reads: CASSLERGTYNEQFF. The DNA for the CDR3 is TGTGCCAGCAGCTTAGAGCGGGGGACCTACAATGAGCAGTTCTTC.

The chain carries TRBV30 and TRBJ2-2, with 16 bases fitting TRBD2. The germline CDR1 and CDR2 sequences are GTSNPN and SVGIG (reference sequence). The CDR3 extends over 17 amino acids. With 8 bases clipped from V and 6 bases from J, the junction kept 12 bases outside the gene matches. The CDR3 nucleotides read TGTGCCGGGGCCGGGACTAGCGGGGGGGCCTTCTCCGGGGAGCTGTTTTTT. The encoded protein is CAGAGTSGGAFSGELFF.

The V and J genes are TRBV19 and TRBJ2-1, with 13 bases identical to TRBD2. CDR3 length: 18 amino acids. V dropped 7 bases and J dropped 0; count of bases not matched to a gene: 9. Germline-derived CDR1 and CDR2 are LNHDA and SQIVND (reference sequence). The chain's CDR3 is CASIRSGTSGNSYNEQFF. The DNA for the CDR3 is TGTGCCAGTATACGATCCGGGACTAGCGGGAACTCCTACAATGAGCAGTTCTTC.

J is TRBJ2-1 and V is TRBV2; no definite D call. Trimming pared 4 bases from V and 7 bases from J, leaving 2 bases between. This CDR3 has 10 amino acids. Per the germline V gene, CDR1 is SNHLY and CDR2 is FYNNEI. CDR3 loop: CASSANEQFF. The CDR3 DNA reads TGTGCCAGCAGTGCTAATGAGCAGTTCTTC.

This clone was found once. The chain uses TRBV6-1 and TRBJ2-3; no definite D call. Germline assignment: CDR1 MNHNS and CDR2 SASEGT. This CDR3 comprises 13 residues. Trimming left V 3 bases short and J 4 bases short, with 8 bases between. CDR3 bases: TGTGCCAGCAGTGAGTCCCCCTCAGATACGCAGTATTTT. It specifies CASSESPSDTQYF.